A selection of T cell receptor beta chains follows, all from one sample in a study of shared clonotypes between healthy human individuals. Data came from immunoSEQ multiplex PCR; TCRdb stores just in-frame clones and leaves some out. Among 2 million to 2.5 million clones listed, 90% to 95% were seen once. The sample taken for sequencing was naive CD4+ T cells from PBMCs. The receptor set was obtained from a man between 18 and 35 years old in good health. Some clones in this sample may be carry-over from other donors' samples. CDR3s include the opening cysteine and the closing phenylalanine or tryptophan. A D gene is named only where the DNA matches it firmly. Expanded clones get a size class; other rows say once, few or many, or leave the size out.

J: TRBJ1-2
V: TRBV29-1
size: -
length: 12
D: -
CDR3: CSVGGGGYGYTF
DNA: TGCAGCGTTGGTGGGGGTGGCTATGGCTACACCTTC

J: TRBJ1-2
V: TRBV5-1
size: -
length: 14
D: -
CDR3: CASSLGDRPYGYTF
DNA: TGCGCCAGCAGCTTGGGCGACAGACCCTATGGCTACACCTTC

J: TRBJ1-4
V: TRBV10-1
size: -
length: 15
D: -
CDR3: CASSESTGPGEKLFF
DNA: TGCGCCAGCAGTGAGTCTACAGGGCCAGGTGAAAAACTGTTTTTT

J: TRBJ1-1
V: TRBV7-9
size: -
length: 15
D: -
CDR3: CASRLLAGEATEAFF
DNA: TGTGCCAGCAGATTACTGGCAGGGGAGGCCACTGAAGCTTTCTTT

J: TRBJ1-5
V: TRBV23-1
size: -
length: 18
D: -
CDR3: CASSQSVPGHHSNQPQHF
DNA: TGCGCCAGCAGTCAATCTGTCCCGGGGCATCATAGCAATCAGCCCCAGCATTTT

J: TRBJ1-5
V: TRBV2
size: few
length: 12
D: -
CDR3: CASTGENQPQHF
DNA: TGTGCCAGCACGGGAGAGAATCAGCCCCAGCATTTT

J: TRBJ1-3
V: TRBV7-2
size: once
length: 15
D: TRBD1
CDR3: CASSLGTGGGNTIYF
DNA: TGTGCCAGCAGCCTCGGGACAGGGGGAGGAAACACCATATATTTT

J: TRBJ2-3
V: TRBV7-9
size: -
length: 17
D: TRBD2
CDR3: CASSFFSSGGSTDTQYF
DNA: TGTGCCAGCAGCTTTTTCTCTAGCGGGGGGAGCACAGATACGCAGTATTTT

J: TRBJ1-2
V: TRBV28
size: -
length: 14
D: TRBD1
CDR3: CASSRTGAGYGYTF
DNA: TGTGCCAGCAGTCGTACAGGGGCTGGATATGGCTACACCTTC

J: TRBJ2-5
V: TRBV11-2
size: -
length: 17
D: TRBD2
CDR3: CASSQRRLAALQETQYF
DNA: TGTGCCAGCAGCCAGAGGCGTCTAGCGGCACTCCAAGAGACCCAGTACTTC

J: TRBJ2-7
V: TRBV5-1
size: -
length: 16
D: TRBD2
CDR3: CASSLAQREGLYEQYF
DNA: TGCGCCAGCAGCTTGGCCCAGCGGGAGGGACTCTACGAGCAGTACTTC

J: TRBJ2-7
V: TRBV28
size: once
length: 15
D: TRBD1
CDR3: CASSSHGQGKDEQYF
DNA: TGTGCCAGCAGTTCCCACGGACAGGGGAAGGACGAGCAGTACTTC

J: TRBJ2-4
V: TRBV30
size: -
length: 15
D: TRBD1
CDR3: CAWTRQGAVKNIQYF
DNA: TGTGCCTGGACCCGACAGGGGGCGGTCAAAAACATTCAGTACTTC

J: TRBJ2-3
V: TRBV29-1
size: -
length: 15
D: -
CDR3: CSPNGPAGSTDTQYF
DNA: TGCAGCCCCAACGGTCCGGCAGGGAGCACAGATACGCAGTATTTT

J: TRBJ2-1
V: TRBV18
size: -
length: 14
D: TRBD1
CDR3: CASSGDRGYNEQFF
DNA: TGTGCCAGCTCGGGCGACAGGGGATACAATGAGCAGTTCTTC

J: TRBJ1-2
V: TRBV7-9
size: -
length: 15
D: -
CDR3: CASSLIGQPTYGYTF
DNA: TGTGCCAGCAGCTTAATAGGACAGCCGACGTATGGCTACACCTTC

J: TRBJ1-1
V: TRBV28
size: -
length: 14
D: -
CDR3: CASSLNGGWTEAFF
DNA: TGTGCCAGCAGTTTAAACGGGGGCTGGACTGAAGCTTTCTTT

J: TRBJ2-1
V: TRBV12-5
size: -
length: 14
D: -
CDR3: CASGSSSSYNEQFF
DNA: TGTGCTAGTGGTTCCTCAAGCTCCTACAATGAGCAGTTCTTC

J: TRBJ2-1
V: TRBV7-2
size: -
length: 18
D: -
CDR3: CASSLASPLGRPYNEQFF
DNA: TGTGCCAGCAGCCTAGCCTCCCCCCTAGGTCGCCCCTACAATGAGCAGTTCTTC

J: TRBJ1-4
V: TRBV29-1
size: -
length: 13
D: -
CDR3: CSVEERGREKLFF
DNA: TGCAGCGTTGAAGAAAGGGGCCGAGAAAAACTGTTTTTT